The 17 T cell receptor beta chains reported below all come from one sample, sequenced in a study of T cell responses to AZD1222 COVID-19 vaccine. Clones were read by immunoSEQ multiplex PCR, and TCRdb kept only the in-frame ones, dropping some. The data contain some 150,000 clones, roughly 90% of them singletons. This material consisted of peripheral blood, taken 28 days after the second AZD1222 dose. The receptor set was obtained from an adult who received the AZD1222 COVID-19 vaccine.

This clone is a singleton in its sample. The rearrangement joins TRBV12-3 or TRBV12-4 to TRBJ1-2; no clear D. The CDR3 sequence is 13 residues long. The V gene lost 4 bases and the J gene lost 0 bases, with 6 bases spanning the gap. As DNA, the CDR3 is TGTGCCAGCAGTTATGAGGCTAACTATGGCTACACCTTC. Protein product: CASSYEANYGYTF.

The V call is TRBV30, the J call TRBJ1-1; D may be TRBD1 (6 bases). Germline V gene data show CDR1 as GTSNPN and CDR2 as SVGIG (reference sequence). The CDR3 runs to 14 residues. The V and J ends lost 5 bases and 0 bases respectively, with 13 bases between them. The CDR3 loop is CAWGFGQLNTEAFF. CDR3 bases: TGTGCCTGGGGCTTTGGACAGCTGAACACTGAAGCTTTCTTT. The full variable domain, in which reference TRBV30 and TRBJ1-1 provide the parts outside the CDR3, is SQTIHQWPATLVQPVGSPLSLECTVEGTSNPNLYWYRQAAGRGLQLLFYSVGIGQISSEVPQNLSASRPQDRQFILSSKKLLLSDSGFYLCAWGFGQLNTEAFFGQGTRLTVV.

This clone was detected once. This rearrangement joins TRBV2 to TRBJ1-1; 7 bases fit TRBD1. The CDR3 consists of 15 residues. Germline loops: CDR1 SNHLY, CDR2 FYNNEI. Trimming removed 8 bases from V and 1 base from J; junction bases left unmatched: 10. CDR3 sequence (DNA): TGTGCCAGCGGAAGGGAGAGGACAGGGAACACTGAAGCTTTCTTT. This encodes CASGRERTGNTEAFF.

This chain links TRBV28 with TRBJ1-3, with D possibly matching TRBD1 (6 bases). The V and J ends lost 3 bases and 0 bases respectively, with 9 bases between them. CDR3 size: 15 residues. Germline lookup yields CDR1 MDHEN and CDR2 SYDVKM. CDR3 bases: TGTGCCAGCAGTTTTCGAGGGGGCTCTGGAAACACCATATATTTT. Its translation: CASSFRGGSGNTIYF. Supplemented by reference TRBV28 and TRBJ1-3, the full variable domain reads DVKVTQSSRYLVKRTGEKVFLECVQDMDHENMFWYRQDPGLGLRLIYFSYDVKMKEKGDIPEGYSVSREKKERFSLILESASTNQTSMYLCASSFRGGSGNTIYFGEGSWLTVV.

The chain joins TRBV28 to TRBJ1-4; 7 positions agree with TRBD1. Unmatched junction bases numbered 7, after V lost 6 bases and J lost 6 bases. This CDR3 region has 14 residues. Looked up from germline, CDR1 is MDHEN and CDR2 is SYDVKM. The CDR3 spells CASRSGGGDEKLFF. DNA for the CDR3: TGTGCCAGCAGATCAGGGGGGGGCGATGAAAAACTGTTTTTT.

The chain recombines TRBV15 with TRBJ2-1; TRBD2 matches 12 bases. The CDR3 is 16 amino acids. The V gene end was trimmed by 0 bases and the J gene end by 5 bases; junction bases not matched to a gene: 2. Germline assignment: CDR1 LNHNV and CDR2 YYDKDF (reference sequence). The CDR3 protein is CATSRDPSGRDNEQFF. CDR3 DNA: TGTGCCACCAGCAGAGACCCTAGCGGGAGGGACAATGAGCAGTTCTTC.

J is TRBJ1-4 and V is TRBV28; tentative D call: TRBD1 (5 bases). Germline lookup yields CDR1 MDHEN and CDR2 SYDVKM. The V and J ends lost 4 bases and 13 bases respectively, with 25 bases between them. This CDR3 region has 16 residues. CDR3 bases: TGTGCCAGCAGTTCTAGACTTGGAGGGGCCCGTGATGGACTGTTTTTT. Translating it yields CASSSRLGGARDGLFF.

This chain joins TRBV27 and TRBJ1-1; D call uncertain. This CDR3 has 17 residues. From germline, CDR1 is MNHEY and CDR2 SMNVEV (reference sequence). V was trimmed by 6 bases and J by 3 bases, leaving 23 bases between them. The CDR3 region is CASSHLAGRSKDTEAFF. The CDR3, as DNA: TGTGCCAGCAGCCACTTAGCTGGACGTTCAAAAGACACTGAAGCTTTCTTT.

The chain links TRBV9 to TRBJ2-1; no clear D. The CDR3 consists of 16 residues. V lost 0 bases, J lost 6 bases, and 16 bases lay in between. CDR1 and CDR2 (germline): SGDLS, YYNGEE. The CDR3 loop is CASSVEGEPRGNEQFF. The CDR3 DNA reads as TGTGCCAGCAGCGTAGAAGGAGAGCCCCGAGGCAATGAGCAGTTCTTC.

The V gene is TRBV9, the J gene TRBJ1-1, with 7 bases identical to TRBD1. The V and J ends lost 3 bases and 3 bases, in that order; junction bases with no gene match: 5. Germline lookup yields CDR1 SGDLS and CDR2 YYNGEE. This CDR3 comprises 14 residues. In nucleotides, the CDR3 is TGTGCCAGCAGCGAAAACACAGGGGACACTGAAGCTTTCTTT. Its protein product is CASSENTGDTEAFF.

The genes are TRBV23-1 and TRBJ2-7, with D perhaps matching TRBD1 (5 bases). TRBV23-1 carries the ORF label, with uncertain function. This CDR3 is built from 16 residues. Trimming removed 2 bases from V and 2 bases from J, with 16 bases in between. This chain's CDR3 is CASSQTRQTSPYEQYF. CDR3 sequence (DNA): TGCGCCAGCAGTCAAACCCGACAGACTTCCCCCTACGAGCAGTACTTC.

The J gene is TRBJ1-1, the V gene TRBV6-2 or TRBV6-3, with no clear D. The CDR3 is 14 residues long. Trimming cost V 2 bases and J 1 base, with 8 bases left between them. Looked up from germline, CDR1 is MNHEY and CDR2 is SVGEGT. CDR3 sequence: CASSYQSTNTEAFF. The CDR3 DNA is TGTGCCAGCAGTTACCAATCGACGAACACTGAAGCTTTCTTT.

CDR3 DNA: TGTGCCACCAGCAGTTGGACAGTATGGAGGGATCAGGAGACCCAGTACTTC. It translates to CATSSWTVWRDQETQYF. This chain uses TRBV15 with TRBJ2-5; possibly TRBD1 or TRBD2 for D (6 bases each). This CDR3 contains 17 residues. The V end was cut by 3 bases, the J end by 5 bases, with 22 bases between. Germline assignment: CDR1 LNHNV and CDR2 YYDKDF (reference sequence).

The V call is TRBV10-2, the J call TRBJ2-2; D is unclear. Trimming removed 3 bases from V and 4 bases from J, with 9 bases in between. Germline V gene sequence: CDR1 WSHSY, CDR2 SAAADI. The length of the CDR3 is 14 residues. The CDR3 protein is CASSETRTTGELFF. CDR3 DNA sequence: TGCGCCAGCAGTGAAACCAGGACCACCGGGGAGCTGTTTTTT.

In its sample, this clone was seen a few times. The rearrangement links TRBV12-3 or TRBV12-4 to TRBJ2-2; possibly TRBD1 for D (6 bases). V lost 6 bases, J lost 4 bases, and 9 bases lay in between. CDR3 length: 13 amino acids. CDR3 amino acids: CASRSQGTGELFF. The CDR3 nucleotides read TGTGCCAGCAGGTCACAGGGCACCGGGGAGCTGTTTTTT.

J is TRBJ2-5 and V is TRBV6-5; D is perhaps TRBD1 (5 bases). In germline, CDR1 is MNHEY, CDR2 SVGAGI. There are 12 residues in the CDR3. Trimming removed 6 bases at V and 3 bases at J, with 8 bases between. CDR3 nucleotide sequence: TGTGCCAGCAGGTCCAGGGAAGAGACCCAGTACTTC. Translation: CASRSREETQYF.

V usage is TRBV3-1 (or the pseudogene TRBV3-2) and J usage is TRBJ1-1; no clear D gene. V was shortened by 0 bases and J by 4 bases, with 12 bases between the two germline ends. The CDR3 length is 15 residues. Germline CDR1 reads LGHDT; CDR2 reads YNNKEL (reference sequence). The CDR3 region is CASSQEGTRITEAFF. DNA of the CDR3: TGTGCCAGCAGCCAAGAAGGAACGCGGATCACTGAAGCTTTCTTT.